This TCR beta chain was profiled in a study of CD8 T cells in ankylosing spondylitis. This clonotype was counted between two and nine times. Antigen: not known. Losses at the gene ends were 3 bases for V and 6 bases for J; bases not matched to a gene: 6. This CDR3 has 14 residues. Study observations and caveats: Past research had described some motif variants in reactive arthritis synovial fluid and blood. Matched synovial fluid from ankylosing spondylitis patients was reported to be enriched for disease-linked clones. A TCR beta motif made of 7 to 9 highly homologous variants seemed typical of ankylosing spondylitis blood.

With molecular barcodes, quantitative 5'-RACE was used to make the TCR beta libraries. TCRdb passed the 5' RACE reads through MiXCR, listing each CDR3 protein once. The table includes some 700,000 distinct CDR3 sequences, around a fifth detected once. J is TRBJ2-3 and V is TRBV12-3 or TRBV12-4, with 7 bases lining up with TRBD1. The source is a male donor with ankylosing spondylitis. Material: blood, either unsorted or a sorted T cell fraction (not recorded which). DNA for the CDR3: TGTGCCAGCAGTTTTACCGACAGGGCCGATACGCAGTATTTT. Protein: CASSFTDRADTQYF.